This TCR beta chain was identified in a study of cytomegalovirus exposure and HLA in healthy donors. Study-wide results and limits: Confirmation was obtained in vitro that a few CMV-associated chains are specific for CMV antigens. A list of approximately 150 TCR beta chains associated with cytomegalovirus was given.

Germline V lookup: CDR1 SGHKS, CDR2 YYEKEE (reference sequence). V gave up 3 bases and J gave up 6 bases; unmatched junction bases: 2. The CDR3 covers 13 residues. On this clone: The antigen remains undetermined.

Measured with immunoSEQ multiplex PCR; TCRdb has only the in-frame clones, and not every one. The sample contains hundreds of thousands of clones, roughly 85% of which appear only once. The origin of this receptor is a woman between 18 and 29 years old in good health and CMV-seronegative. This chain links TRBV5-5 with TRBJ2-7, with 11 bases identical to TRBD1. Sequenced material: PBMCs. The CDR3 DNA follows: TGTGCCAGCAGCTGGACAGGGGGCATCGAGCAGTACTTC. It translates to CASSWTGGIEQYF. Complete variable domain (other parts from reference TRBV5-5 and TRBJ2-7): DAGVTQSPTHLIKTRGQQVTLRCSPISGHKSVSWYQQVLGQGPQFIFQYYEKEERGRGNFPDRFSARQFPNYSSELNVNALLLGDSALYLCASSWTGGIEQYFGPGTRLTVT.